Included here is one TCR beta chain sequence, with context. These data come from a study of blood T cell repertoires in COVID-19. Whole-study context: The origin of the acute and convalescent COVID-19 samples was the United States, Italy and Spain.

The germline V gene has CDR1 SGHRS and CDR2 YFSETQ. The CDR3 loop spans 16 amino acids. V trimming: 6 bases; J trimming: 5 bases; junction bases outside the gene matches: 15. In the original workflow: Amplifying reference gene primers gave estimates of nucleated cell counts. Sequenced by immunoSEQ multiplex PCR; TCRdb stores in-frame clones only, minus some. The DNA was the basis for D and trimming; V, J and clone size are from that table. The sample has around 140,000 clones, more than 85% seen once. Material for sequencing was peripheral blood. The V and J genes are TRBV5-1 and TRBJ2-5; 8 nucleotides line up with TRBD2. This clonotype originated in a man over 45 with active or convalescent COVID-19. DNA for the CDR3: TGCGCCAGCACCCTACCCTCTAGCGGGTTGGGGGAGACCCAGTACTTC. Amino acids: CASTLPSSGLGETQYF.